The subject of this entry is one TCR beta chain. This clonotype showed up many times. What antigen it recognizes has not been identified. The CDR3 carries no conserved terminal phenylalanine or tryptophan, so it likely arises from a read error. The DNA is left out, because the CDR3 cannot be placed on it with certainty; the CDR3 is given as TCRdb lists it. This sample is drawn from a study of Graves' ophthalmopathy and Graves' hyperthyroidism (dated by TCRdb to the late 2010s). Study-level background: Peripheral blood was collected at initial diagnosis, prior to any treatment. The 100 discovery patients were randomly split 7:3 into training and test sets. In total, 135 blood samples were TCR-sequenced: roughly 45 ophthalmopathy, approximately 80 hyperthyroidism and approximately 17 hyperthyroidism-to-ophthalmopathy patients. Following sample collection, hyperthyroidism patients were given methimazole at a starting dose of 30 mg daily, and ophthalmopathy patients were given high-dose intravenous methylprednisolone. To tell Graves' ophthalmopathy apart from Graves' hyperthyroidism, and to predict which patients would progress to ophthalmopathy, the study relied on TCR beta repertoire signatures. T-cell repertoires of thyroid tissue and blood were compared in a handful of hyperthyroidism patients. The independent validation cohort included roughly 19 hyperthyroidism patients plus 17 patients who later progressed from hyperthyroidism to ophthalmopathy. To explore V-J signatures that distinguish ophthalmopathy from hyperthyroidism, a discovery set of about a hundred patients was enrolled, made up of around 40 with ophthalmopathy and roughly 57 with stable hyperthyroidism. Overall study outcomes, separate from this receptor: In cross-validation, the 13-signature model distinguished ophthalmopathy from stable hyperthyroidism with approximately 88% sensitivity and about 84% specificity, and in the test set the corresponding values were roughly 80% and 76%. No statistical method was used to predetermine the sample size, and group allocation was not hidden from the investigators. Among expanded thyroid clonotypes with frequency above 0.001, most also showed up in blood, which suggests that blood repertoires may reflect the thyroid immune response. In validation, the model predicted ophthalmopathy progression with 70.59% sensitivity and 72.22% specificity; approximately 12 predicted patients were CT-confirmed with GO in a median of roughly 6.8 months.

Sequences MNHNS (CDR1) and SASEGT (CDR2) are obtained from the germline V gene. The CDR3 spans 11 residues, counting both ends. Patients with ophthalmopathy had moderately to severely active disease, with a Clinical Activity Score of 3 or more, a NOSPECS grade of 4 or more, and a disease duration of less than 3 months. Patients were excluded if they had other autoimmune diseases, uncontrolled infections, pregnancy or lactation. Diagnosis was based on clinical symptoms, serum thyroxine, TRAb, thyroid ultrasound and orbital computed tomography. Using Ficoll-Paque density gradient centrifugation, PBMCs were isolated from about 9.4 ml of fresh peripheral blood. Total RNA was extracted with Trizol reagent and quality-checked on an Agilent 2100 Bioanalyzer. TCR beta CDR3 regions were amplified from RNA transcripts for repertoire sequencing. The first round was an RT-PCR using HTBI primers with the Qiagen OneStep RT-PCR kit, and this first round was followed by a second-round multiplex PCR, then size selection and purification. Libraries were sequenced paired-end with 100 bp reads on an Illumina HiSeq2000. The paper's processing steps were these. Reads were processed with SOAPnuke, discarding reads with adapters, uncalled bases, mean Phred below 15, or no exact constant-primer or identifier match. High-quality paired reads were merged with COPE v1.2.5. Each unique nucleotide sequence was treated as a clonotype, and MiTCR v1.1 was used to align the clonotypes to the IMGT TRB V, D and J references. Analysis was restricted to V-J combinations with a frequency above 0.0001, which covered 99% to 99.2% of repertoires. A TCR clonal expansion and chaos score per V-J combination was defined as the ratio of F50 clonal expansion to chaos observed in the TCRdist matrix. Features were reduced by Welch's t-statistics and random forest to around 14 V-J combinations, which fed a naive Bayes classifier. The similarity between thyroid and blood repertoires was quantified using the Morisita-Horn index. Through fastp at Q25 and MiXCR, TCRdb rebuilt clones from the public reads, retaining in-frame beta chains. Each CDR3 protein gets just one entry, which takes the most common genes and DNA from the rows behind it. The V and J calls follow TCRdb's processing rather than the paper's. The sample table contains roughly 400,000 distinct CDR3 sequences; only one count was recorded for around 17% of them. The ten largest account for 1.5% to 2% of the sample.

The TCR sequence derives from a woman between 18 and 30 years old with Graves' ophthalmopathy. Donor details come from another sample of the same person, matched by shared clones. The sequencing input was peripheral blood. This chain joins TRBV6-1 to TRBJ2-5. The CDR3: CTSSEALPKEI.